This TCR beta chain derives from a study of shared clonotypes between healthy human individuals. Turning to the study itself: The plates for each donor numbered three CD4 naive, three CD4 memory, two CD8 naive and one CD8 memory. Study-wide results and limits: Relative to clonotypes present in all four donors, those not shared had lower generation probabilities. Clonotype sharing across several donors was observed for 4% to 6.5% of naive CD4 clonotypes.

As concerns this clone: As yet, its antigen is unknown.

Using immunoSEQ multiplex PCR, the repertoire was profiled, and TCRdb retains in-frame clones only, with some absent. Of about 640,000 clones in the sample, around 72% are singletons; the top ten hold about 1.7%. CD4+ cell separation produced CD45RA+ naive and CD45RA-negative memory subsets. The source is a woman in her thirties in good health. Sequencing input: memory CD4+ T cells sorted from blood. Regarding subset: CD45RA-negative fraction.

The CDR3 loop is CASGHNEQFF. DNA of the CDR3: TGTGCCAGCGGACACAATGAGCAGTTCTTC. The chain recombines TRBV28 with TRBJ2-1; D remains ambiguous. Germline V gene data show CDR1 as MDHEN and CDR2 as SYDVKM. The CDR3 spans 10 residues. V lost 8 bases to trimming and J lost 5 bases, with 4 bases between them.